Listed below are T cell receptor beta chains from one sample, sequenced in a study of cytomegalovirus exposure and HLA in healthy donors. Sequencing was performed with immunoSEQ multiplex PCR; in TCRdb, only in-frame clones are kept and a portion is missing. The sample gives roughly 200,000 clones, approximately 86% of which show up once; roughly 0.34% is in the top ten. Input material: PBMCs. Every receptor here comes from a woman younger than 45 in good health and CMV-seronegative. Both conserved end residues are part of each CDR3. Each record gives: D gene, J gene, clone size, V gene, CDR3 protein, CDR3 DNA. A D gene is named only where the DNA matches it firmly. The size entry is marked missing in some rows and otherwise reads once, few, many or a size class.

>-|TRBJ1-5|-|TRBV6-6
CASSSDTPYQPQHF
TGTGCCAGCAGTTCTGACACGCCGTATCAGCCCCAGCATTTT
>TRBD1|TRBJ1-2|-|TRBV2
CASRPGTDGYTF
TGTGCCAGCAGACCCGGGACAGATGGCTACACCTTC
>TRBD2|TRBJ2-3|-|TRBV5-8
CASSFLAGGPGDTQYF
TGTGCCAGCAGCTTCTTAGCGGGAGGGCCTGGAGATACGCAGTATTTT
>TRBD2|TRBJ2-5|-|TRBV2
CASSASSGRETQYF
TGTGCCAGCAGTGCGTCTAGCGGGCGTGAGACCCAGTACTTC
>-|TRBJ1-3|few|TRBV2
CASISAGNTIYF
TGTGCCAGCATCTCCGCTGGAAACACCATATATTTT
>TRBD1|TRBJ1-5|once|TRBV23-1
CASSPGQGLSTHSSFQPQHF
TGCGCCAGCAGTCCGGGACAGGGTTTGTCAACCCACTCTTCCTTTCAGCCCCAGCATTTT
>TRBD2|TRBJ2-1|-|TRBV7-3
CASSSRPGLAGTYNEQFF
TGTGCCAGCAGCAGTCGACCGGGACTAGCGGGGACATACAATGAGCAGTTCTTC
>-|TRBJ2-5|-|TRBV7-9
CASSLSLASETQYF
TGTGCCAGCAGCTTATCACTAGCCTCAGAGACCCAGTACTTC
>-|TRBJ2-6|-|TRBV9
CASSVASSTAGANVLTF
TGTGCCAGCAGCGTAGCGTCCTCTACAGCTGGGGCCAACGTCCTGACTTTC
>TRBD1|TRBJ2-3|-|TRBV5-1
CASSLTGVSTDTQYF
TGCGCCAGCAGCCTGACAGGGGTTAGCACAGATACGCAGTATTTT
>-|TRBJ2-7|-|TRBV5-1
CASSHDWNSYEQYF
TGCGCCAGCAGTCACGACTGGAACTCCTACGAGCAGTACTTC
>-|TRBJ2-7|-|TRBV7-2
CASSWTTVSYEQYF
TGTGCCAGCAGCTGGACAACAGTCTCCTACGAGCAGTACTTC
>TRBD2|TRBJ2-5|-|TRBV6-1
CASSDGGLAGVKRSGETQYF
TGTGCCAGCAGTGATGGCGGACTAGCGGGAGTAAAACGAAGCGGAGAGACCCAGTACTTC
>-|TRBJ2-5|-|TRBV6-4
CASSRDNFQETQYF
TGTGCCAGCAGTCGGGACAATTTCCAAGAGACCCAGTACTTC
>-|TRBJ2-1|-|TRBV7-6
CASSLGTLVGVYEQFF
TGTGCCAGCAGCTTAGGGACCCTTGTGGGAGTGTATGAGCAGTTCTTC
>-|TRBJ2-7|-|TRBV7-6
CASSLGGEGPEGYEQYF
TGTGCCAGCAGCTTAGGGGGGGAAGGGCCTGAGGGCTACGAGCAGTACTTC
>-|TRBJ2-2|few|TRBV5-1
CASSITGTGELFF
TGCGCCAGCAGCATAACAGGAACCGGGGAGCTGTTTTTT
>TRBD1|TRBJ2-7|-|TRBV4-1
CASSPRTGGPVYEQYF
TGCGCCAGCAGCCCCAGGACAGGGGGCCCTGTGTACGAGCAGTACTTC
>-|TRBJ2-2|-|TRBV27
CASRWGAWTGELFF
TGTGCCTCCCGATGGGGAGCGTGGACCGGGGAGCTGTTTTTT
>TRBD2|TRBJ2-1|-|TRBV28
CASIRAGGYSYNEQFF
TGTGCCAGCATACGGGCGGGGGGCTACTCCTACAATGAGCAGTTCTTC
>TRBD2|TRBJ2-7|-|TRBV18
CASSPPAGGSYEQYF
TGTGCCAGCTCACCACCGGCGGGGGGGTCCTACGAGCAGTACTTC
>-|TRBJ2-2|few|TRBV2
CASRDQAVGGGELFF
TGTGCCAGCAGAGACCAGGCGGTGGGGGGCGGGGAGCTGTTTTTT
>-|TRBJ1-1|-|TRBV6-5
CASSRGNTEAFF
TGTGCCAGCAGTAGGGGTAACACTGAAGCTTTCTTT
>TRBD1|TRBJ1-1|-|TRBV10-3
CAISGQGGNTEAFF
TGTGCCATCAGTGGACAGGGGGGGAACACTGAAGCTTTCTTT
>TRBD1|TRBJ1-5|-|TRBV6-1
CASSDGTGYAGQPQHF
TGTGCCAGCAGTGACGGGACAGGGTACGCCGGTCAGCCCCAGCATTTT
>-|TRBJ2-7|-|TRBV5-6
CASSLSAEQYF
TGTGCCAGCAGCTTATCCGCGGAGCAGTACTTC
>TRBD1|TRBJ1-4|few|TRBV11-2
CASSSSDRGRVSTNEKLFF
TGTGCCAGCAGCAGCTCGGACAGGGGGCGCGTATCCACTAATGAAAAACTGTTTTTT